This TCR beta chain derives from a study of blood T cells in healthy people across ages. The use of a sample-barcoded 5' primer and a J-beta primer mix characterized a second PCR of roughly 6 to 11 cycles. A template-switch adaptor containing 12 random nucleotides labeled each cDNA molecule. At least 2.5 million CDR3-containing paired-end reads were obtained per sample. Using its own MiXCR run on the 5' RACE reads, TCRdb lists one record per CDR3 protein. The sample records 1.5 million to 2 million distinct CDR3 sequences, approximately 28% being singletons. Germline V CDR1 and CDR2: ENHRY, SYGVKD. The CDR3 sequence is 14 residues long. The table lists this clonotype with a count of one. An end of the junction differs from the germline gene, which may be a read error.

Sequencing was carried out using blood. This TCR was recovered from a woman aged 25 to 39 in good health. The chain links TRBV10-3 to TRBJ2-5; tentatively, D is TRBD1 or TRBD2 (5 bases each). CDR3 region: CAISAGQGDETQYF. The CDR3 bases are TGCGCCATCAGTGCGGGCCAAGGGGATGAGACCCAGTACTTC.